This T cell receptor beta chain was documented in a study of Ad26.COV2.S vaccination and SARS-CoV-2 variants. TCRdb keeps only in-frame clones here, not all; method: immunoSEQ multiplex PCR. The data show about 180,000 clones, about 83% seen once. The CDR3 has 13 residues. The ends were cut back, 3 bases at V and 7 bases at J, with 12 bases in the middle. Per the germline V gene, CDR1 is SEHNR and CDR2 is FQNEAQ (reference sequence). Study results and limitations: Substantial breadth was reported for post-vaccination spike-specific CD8+ and CD4+ T cells. Analytic work on TCR breadth and depth might have understated the full extent of total T cell responses. Non-spike TCR breadth was similar in vaccine and placebo recipients.

About this clone: What it recognizes is unknown.

The source material was peripheral blood, sampled after recovery from COVID-19. This receptor was identified in a human donor who had recovered from COVID-19. The chain uses TRBV7-9 and TRBJ2-5; possible D gene TRBD2, 5 bases. The CDR3 reads CASSFTPEVTQYF. In nucleotides, the CDR3 is TGTGCCAGCAGCTTCACCCCGGAGGTGACCCAGTACTTC.